The 12 T cell receptor beta chains listed next were all sequenced from one sample in a study of control samples from healthy donors and cancer patients. Sequencing was performed with immunoSEQ multiplex PCR; in TCRdb, only in-frame clones are kept and a portion is missing. The sample holds about 83,000 clones; about nine tenths are singletons and the top ten take roughly a sixth. Sequenced sample: blood. These receptors all stem from a man in his fifties or sixties in good health.

This sequence joins TRBV5-1 and TRBJ1-1, with no clear D. The V and J ends lost 0 bases and 4 bases respectively, with 7 bases between them. This CDR3 has 13 residues. In germline, CDR1 is SGHRS, CDR2 YFSETQ. This CDR3 is CASSLVEATEAFF. CDR3 coding DNA: TGCGCCAGCAGCTTGGTCGAGGCCACTGAAGCTTTCTTT.

The V gene is TRBV27, the J gene TRBJ2-1; TRBD1 or TRBD2 may be the D gene (6 bases each). V was clipped by 8 bases and J by 6 bases, with 14 bases between them. Germline CDR1 MNHEY, CDR2 SMNVEV (reference sequence). CDR3 length: 13 amino acids. The CDR3 coding sequence is TGTGCCAGCGGTCGGGGGCGAGCCAATGAGCAGTTCTTC. This sequence encodes CASGRGRANEQFF.

The chain uses TRBV12-3 or TRBV12-4 and TRBJ1-1; 9 bases are shared with TRBD1. The V segment lost 10 bases and the J segment 4 bases; nucleotides outside the gene matches: 4. The length of the CDR3 is 12 residues. For the CDR3, the DNA is TGTGCCACACAGGGGGCGGTCACTGAAGCTTTCTTT. Protein sequence: CATQGAVTEAFF.

The J gene is TRBJ2-5, the V gene TRBV7-9; D remains unclear. This CDR3 is 17 amino acids long. The V gene lost 3 bases and the J gene lost 3 bases, with 20 bases spanning the gap. Germline V CDR1 and CDR2: SEHNR, FQNEAQ (reference sequence). This CDR3 is CASSLEVSVWPEETQYF. In DNA form, the CDR3 reads TGTGCCAGCAGCTTGGAAGTCTCTGTCTGGCCCGAAGAGACCCAGTACTTC. Full variable domain (remainder filled in from reference TRBV7-9 and TRBJ2-5): DTGVSQNPRHKITKRGQNVTFRCDPISEHNRLYWYRQTLGQGPEFLTYFQNEAQLEKSRLLSDRFSAERPKGSFSTLEIQRTEQGDSAMYLCASSLEVSVWPEETQYFGPGTRLLVL.

The chain employs TRBV6-5 and TRBJ1-5, with 8 bases identical to TRBD1. This CDR3 region has 14 residues. Germline CDR1 is MNHEY and CDR2 is SVGAGI. The ends lost 7 bases at V and 3 bases at J; junction bases unmatched: 5. This CDR3 is CASNGQGYNQPQHF. In DNA form, the CDR3 reads TGTGCCAGCAATGGACAGGGATACAATCAGCCCCAGCATTTT.

V is TRBV27 and J is TRBJ1-2, with 9 bases aligning to TRBD1. This CDR3 contains 14 residues. Trimming took 4 bases from V and 5 from J; bases not matched to a gene: 5. The germline V gene encodes CDR1 MNHEY and CDR2 SMNVEV (reference sequence). CDR3 DNA: TGTGCCAGCAGTTGGAAGGACAGGGGATATGGCTACACCTTC. Protein: CASSWKDRGYGYTF.

This rearrangement joins TRBV18 to TRBJ1-4; D gene ambiguous. The CDR3 extends over 14 amino acids. Trimming took off 5 bases at V and 0 bases at J, with 7 bases between the two ends. The V gene's germline CDR1 is KGHSH and CDR2 LQKENI. The CDR3 bases are TGTGCCAGCTCAGCACGTACAACTAATGAAAAACTGTTTTTT. It encodes CASSARTTNEKLFF.

CDR3: CASSQDRTGGGYTF. CDR3 DNA: TGCGCCAGCAGCCAAGATCGCACGGGAGGTGGCTACACCTTC. The chain has TRBV4-1 and TRBJ1-2; D remains unclear. The CDR3 length is 14 residues. Germline lookup yields CDR1 MGHRA and CDR2 YSYEKL. Trimming removed 0 bases from V and 7 bases from J, with 12 bases in between.

The V and J genes are TRBV4-3 and TRBJ1-1, with D perhaps TRBD1 (5 bases). Germline assignment: CDR1 LGHNA and CDR2 YSLEER. V lost 4 bases and J lost 2, with 11 bases in between. The CDR3 is made up of 14 amino acids. CDR3 sequence: CASSPGLQNTEAFF. In nucleotides, the CDR3 is TGCGCCAGCAGCCCGGGACTGCAAAACACTGAAGCTTTCTTT.

The chain joins TRBV27 to TRBJ2-7; 9 nucleotides match TRBD1. Germline values: CDR1 MNHEY, CDR2 SMNVEV (reference sequence). The CDR3 is 20 residues long. The ends lost 6 bases at V and 0 bases at J; junction bases unmatched: 21. The CDR3 is CASRSPSGTGSPISSYEQYF. The CDR3 bases are TGTGCCAGCAGATCTCCTTCCGGGACAGGGTCCCCAATCAGCTCCTACGAGCAGTACTTC.

The chain links TRBV6-2 or TRBV6-3 to TRBJ1-1; D is uncertain. Per the germline V gene, CDR1 is MNHEY and CDR2 is SVGEGT. This CDR3 contains 12 residues. Trimming left V 4 bases short and J 7 bases short, with 10 bases between. The DNA for the CDR3 is TGTGCCAGCAGTTTAGGGTGGGGTGAAGCTTTCTTT. The encoded protein is CASSLGWGEAFF.

The rearrangement links TRBV3-1 (or the pseudogene TRBV3-2) to TRBJ1-6; no clear D gene. This CDR3 is 15 amino acids long. V lost 0 bases and J lost 9, with 12 bases in between. Germline CDR1 reads LGHDT; CDR2 reads YNNKEL (reference sequence). The CDR3 loop reads CASSQDRGFGSPLHF. The CDR3 nucleotides read TGTGCCAGCAGCCAAGATCGAGGGTTCGGTTCACCCCTCCACTTT.